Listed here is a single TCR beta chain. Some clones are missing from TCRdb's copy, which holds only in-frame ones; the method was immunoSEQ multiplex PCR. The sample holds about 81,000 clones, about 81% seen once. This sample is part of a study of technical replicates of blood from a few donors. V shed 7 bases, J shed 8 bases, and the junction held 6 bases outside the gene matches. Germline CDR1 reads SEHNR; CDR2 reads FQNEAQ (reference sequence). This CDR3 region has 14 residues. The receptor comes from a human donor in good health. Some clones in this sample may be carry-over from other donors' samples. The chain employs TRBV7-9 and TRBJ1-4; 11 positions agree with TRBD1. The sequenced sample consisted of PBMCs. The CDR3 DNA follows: TGTGCCAGCACAGGCGGGACAGGGGGGGAAAAACTGTTTTTT. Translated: CASTGGTGGEKLFF.